Listed below are T cell receptor beta chains from one sample, sequenced in a study of PD-1 blockade in mismatch repair-deficient tumors. Libraries were prepared by immunoSEQ multiplex PCR; TCRdb keeps only in-frame clonotypes and omits some of them. The sample holds roughly 120,000 clones; about 74% are singletons and the top ten take 4.5% to 5.5%. The material sequenced was peripheral blood, taken just over 59 weeks after starting pembrolizumab. All receptors come from an adult with mismatch repair-deficient cancer. CDR3s include the opening cysteine and the closing phenylalanine or tryptophan. D genes are given only for firm matches. The listing skips clone size in some rows; elsewhere it reads once, few, many or a size class.

j_call v_call clone_size d_call cdr3_aa cdr3_nt
TRBJ2-2 TRBV6-1 - - CASKPLVGGAGELFF TGTGCCAGCAAGCCCCTGGTAGGGGGGGCCGGGGAGCTGTTTTTT
TRBJ2-5 TRBV30 - TRBD2 CAWSSPSGLQETQYF TGTGCCTGGAGTAGTCCTAGCGGGTTACAAGAGACCCAGTACTTC
TRBJ1-4 TRBV30 - - CAWSWGTNEKLFF TGTGCCTGGAGTTGGGGGACGAATGAAAAACTGTTTTTT
TRBJ1-5 TRBV23-1 - - CASPPAFVERKPQHF TGCGCCAGCCCCCCTGCCTTTGTGGAGAGGAAGCCCCAGCATTTT
TRBJ2-1 TRBV7-3 - - CASSSDSYNEQFF TGTGCCAGCAGCTCGGATTCCTACAATGAGCAGTTCTTC
TRBJ1-3 TRBV19 - - CASSGSQGFGNTIYF TGTGCCAGTAGTGGGTCACAGGGCTTCGGAAACACCATATATTTT
TRBJ2-1 TRBV21-1 - - CASSKVGIKGATPDNEQFF TGTGCCAGCAGCAAAGTGGGGATTAAGGGGGCCACTCCCGACAATGAGCAGTTCTTC
TRBJ1-2 TRBV6-6 - - CASTRVQGANYGYTF TGTGCCAGCACTCGAGTCCAGGGAGCTAACTATGGCTACACCTTC
TRBJ2-2 TRBV19 - TRBD1 CASGGDRVTGELFF TGTGCCAGTGGGGGGGACAGGGTGACCGGGGAGCTGTTTTTT
TRBJ1-2 TRBV30 few - CAWRAYREGYTF TGTGCCTGGAGAGCCTACAGGGAGGGCTACACCTTC
TRBJ2-7 TRBV27 - - CASWTHSYEQYF TGTGCCTCATGGACTCACTCCTACGAGCAGTACTTC
TRBJ2-1 TRBV6-6 once - CASSYPASLGGEQFF TGTGCCAGCAGTTACCCGGCTAGCCTTGGGGGTGAGCAGTTCTTC
TRBJ2-3 TRBV19 - TRBD2 CASRTLAGRTDTQYF TGTGCCAGTAGGACTTTAGCGGGCCGCACAGATACGCAGTATTTT
TRBJ1-1 TRBV5-6 - TRBD1 CASSPGWGTVNTEAFF TGTGCCAGCAGCCCAGGGTGGGGGACAGTGAACACTGAAGCTTTCTTT
TRBJ1-1 TRBV14 few - CASSLRTGPEGTEAFF TGTGCCAGCAGCCTTCGCACAGGTCCGGAGGGCACTGAAGCTTTCTTT
TRBJ1-3 TRBV12-5 - - CASGLVPGTPGRNTIYF TGTGCTAGTGGTTTGGTACCGGGAACCCCCGGCCGAAACACCATATATTTT
TRBJ2-7 TRBV15 - - CATSRDRATFYEQYF TGTGCCACCAGCAGAGATCGGGCCACTTTCTACGAGCAGTACTTC
TRBJ1-2 TRBV15 - TRBD1 CATSTRQGFTSGYTF TGTGCCACCAGCACCCGACAGGGATTCACGAGCGGCTACACCTTC
TRBJ1-5 TRBV6-4 - - CASSDSYSNQPQHF TGTGCCAGCAGTGACTCGTATAGCAATCAGCCCCAGCATTTT
TRBJ2-1 TRBV27 - - CASSLFVGDVPHEQFF TGTGCCAGCAGTTTATTTGTGGGGGACGTCCCACATGAGCAGTTCTTC
TRBJ2-1 TRBV7-7 - TRBD1 CASSLGAGQGARNEQFF TGTGCTAGCAGCTTAGGAGCGGGACAGGGGGCTCGCAATGAGCAGTTCTTC
TRBJ2-7 TRBV19 few TRBD2 CASSIGEGEQYF TGTGCCAGTAGTATAGGGGAGGGCGAGCAGTACTTC
TRBJ2-6 TRBV7-2 - - CASSLRNGANVLTF TGTGCCAGCAGCTTAAGGAACGGGGCCAACGTCCTGACTTTC
TRBJ1-1 TRBV7-9 - TRBD1 CASRIGQADTEAFF TGTGCCAGCAGGATTGGACAGGCGGACACTGAAGCTTTCTTT
TRBJ2-2 TRBV5-1 few - CASSPPGVTGELFF TGCGCCAGCAGCCCCCCGGGAGTGACCGGGGAGCTGTTTTTT
TRBJ2-1 TRBV7-3 - - CASSLSVWAQQFF TGTGCCAGCAGCTTAAGCGTGTGGGCTCAGCAGTTCTTC